The TCR beta chain under discussion was sequenced for a study of cytomegalovirus exposure and HLA in healthy donors. General study results and limits: Previous analysis showed most TCR beta V segments were productive about 87% or about 30% of the time.

This CDR3 region has 15 residues. In germline, CDR1 is SGDLS, CDR2 YYNGEE. With 2 bases clipped from V and 3 bases from J, the junction kept 3 bases outside the gene matches. A word on this clone: Its antigen is not identified.

Researchers ran the PCR with 60 Vbeta and 13 Jbeta primers. TCRdb's copy holds only in-frame clones and misses some; the assay was immunoSEQ multiplex PCR. This sample has 110,000 or so clones, with more than 60% found just once. Healthy bone marrow donors made up the donor group. Sequenced sample: PBMCs. This sequence originates from a female donor in good health and CMV-seronegative. This rearrangement joins TRBV9 to TRBJ2-3, with 10 bases matching TRBD2. CDR3 in DNA: TGTGCCAGCAGCGTCGAGCGGGGGGGTACAGATACGCAGTATTTT. Encoded protein: CASSVERGGTDTQYF.